A selection of T cell receptor delta chains follows, all from one sample in a study of gamma-delta chains in newborns, infants, children. TCRdb made new clone calls on the reads using CATT. The table shows roughly 6,100 delta-chain clones, with approximately 2.4% occurring only once. Sequences were obtained from blood. All receptors derive from a child who was a newborn, infant or young child, either healthy, febrile or measles-vaccinated (not recorded which). Each CDR3 is given without its conserved first and last residue. D genes are given only for firm matches.

>TRDJ3|TRDD3|TRDV2
ACESLGDSSWDTRQMF
>TRDJ3|-|TRDV2
ACDTAGSSSWDTRQMF
>TRDJ3|TRDD3|TRDV2
ACDTYWGSSWDTRQMF
>TRDJ3|TRDD3|TRDV2
ACDTVLGDSSSWDTRQMF
>TRDJ3|TRDD3|TRDV2
ACDTGGYGSWDTRQMF
>TRDJ3|TRDD3|TRDV2
ACDTGGYASSWGTRQMF
>TRDJ3|TRDD3|TRDV2
ACDAVLGDRSSWDTRQMF
>TRDJ3|TRDD3|TRDV2
ACDTAGGYNWDTRQMF
>TRDJ3|TRDD3|TRDV2
ACDNWGIRNWDTRQMF
>TRDJ1|TRDD3|TRDV2
ACDRLERDTLVADKLI
>TRDJ1|TRDD3|TRDV2
ACDILGDTLDTDKLI
>TRDJ2|TRDD3|TRDV2
ARDVMGDATAQLF
>TRDJ3|TRDD3|TRDV2
ACDVLGVDSSWDTRQMF
>TRDJ2|TRDD3|TRDV2
ACDTVGGSLTAQLF
>TRDJ3|-|TRDV2
ACDSLSWDTRQMF
>TRDJ3|TRDD3|TRDV2
ACDTVLGDTRLSWDTRQMF
>TRDJ3|TRDD3|TRDV2
ACDPVLGEASSWDTRQMF
>TRDJ1|TRDD3|TRDV2
ACDTVWGRYTDKLI
>TRDJ2|TRDD3|TRDV2
ACDTVWGIPLTAQLF
>TRDJ3|TRDD3|TRDV2
ACDHWGTWDTRQMF
>TRDJ3|TRDD3|TRDV2
ACDHVLGDTSSWDTRQMF
>TRDJ2|-|TRDV2
ACDTVGPLTAQLF
>TRDJ1|-|TRDV2
ACDTVGGWGPVTDKLI
>TRDJ2|-|TRDV2
ACDLLTGLAQLF
>TRDJ3|-|TRDV2
ACDTGAWSSWDTRQMF
>TRDJ2|-|TRDV2
ACDTVGAEALTAQLF
>TRDJ1|TRDD3|TRDV2
ACYVLGDTDKLI
>TRDJ2|TRDD3|TRDV2
ACDTVGDRGMAAQLF
>TRDJ1|TRDD3|TRDV2
ACDTGGYGRLI
>TRDJ3|TRDD3|TRDV2
ACDTVPGDTRPWDTRQMF
>TRDJ3|TRDD3|TRDV2
ACDTVWGSSWDTRQMF
>TRDJ3|-|TRDV2
ACDTVRGPSSWDTRQMF
>TRDJ3|TRDD3|TRDV2
ACDTWGYSWDTRQMF
>TRDJ2|TRDD3|TRDV2
ACDTMSTGGSTLTAQLF
>TRDJ3|TRDD3|TRDV2
ACDKNYWGMSFWDTRQMF
>TRDJ3|TRDD3|TRDV2
ACDTAGGYARWDTRQMF
>TRDJ3|TRDD3|TRDV2
ACGTAWGPSSWDTRQMF
>TRDJ1|TRDD3|TRDV2
ARDTAGGYRGKLI
>TRDJ3|TRDD3|TRDV2
ACDTPGIRGSSWDTRQMF
>TRDJ3|-|TRDV2
ACDGVLSSWDTRQMF
>TRDJ2|TRDD3|TRDV2
ACDTVLGASALTAQLF
>TRDJ1|TRDD3|TRDV2
ACDTLNWGYEGVYTDKLI
>TRDJ1|TRDD3|TRDV2
ACDILGDTKLI
>TRDJ3|TRDD3|TRDV2
ACDRVRVGDSSWDTRQMF
>TRDJ3|TRDD3|TRDV2
ACDSPGGSWDTRQMF
>TRDJ3|TRDD3|TRDV2
ACDKVLGDTSWGNRQMF
>TRDJ3|-|TRDV2
ACDTAGESSWDTRQMF
>TRDJ2|TRDD3|TRDV1
ALGGLGGYTARLF
>TRDJ3|TRDD3|TRDV2
ACDSPGDKRTWDTRQMF
>TRDJ1|-|TRDV2
ACDPLGTDKLI